This record concerns one T cell receptor beta chain sequence. Its specificity is not known. The source of the sample is a study of blood T cells in healthy people across ages. No fewer than 5.5 micrograms of total RNA were isolated from every sample. Through a sample-barcoded 5' primer and a J-beta primer mix, a second PCR was run for roughly 6 to 11 cycles. From the 5' RACE reads, TCRdb called clonotypes with MiXCR, one entry per CDR3 protein. The sample holds about 1.1 million distinct CDR3 sequences, 35% to 45% seen once. Study-wide points: Greater diversity and more naive CD4+ cells were seen in long-lived donors than in aged donors. A roughly linear fall in TCR beta diversity per million T cells was seen with increasing age.

Trimming shortened V by 1 base and J by 3 bases, and 4 bases separated the two germline ends. This CDR3 region has 13 residues. The rearrangement joins TRBV12-3 or TRBV12-4 to TRBJ1-5, with D unclear. What was sequenced was blood. The sequence was collected from a man between 18 and 35 years old in good health. The CDR3 bases are TGTGCCAGCAGTTTAGTCGACAATCAGCCCCAGCATTTT. Amino acid sequence: CASSLVDNQPQHF.